One sample yielded the 3 T cell receptor beta chains listed below, sequenced in a study of OX40 agonist ivuxolimab in advanced cancers. TCRdb keeps only in-frame clones here, not all; method: immunoSEQ multiplex PCR. The repertoire holds about 71,000 clones, with 86% as singletons. Material: CD4+ or CD8+ T cells sorted from blood, obtained in a trial of the OX40 agonist ivuxolimab. The receptors originated from an adult with an advanced solid tumor such as melanoma, head and neck, liver or kidney cancer.

This chain connects TRBV30 to TRBJ2-1; D call uncertain. CDR1 and CDR2 (germline): GTSNPN, SVGIG (reference sequence). The germline V and J ends were trimmed by 2 bases and 6 bases, with 14 bases remaining between them. This CDR3 spans 14 amino acids. In DNA, the CDR3 is TGTGCCTGGAGTCCCCGGTTAAACCTCAATGAGCAGTTCTTC. Protein sequence: CAWSPRLNLNEQFF.

The J gene is TRBJ2-1, the V gene TRBV28; TRBD2 matches at 10 bases. CDR1 MDHEN and CDR2 SYDVKM come from the germline V gene. The CDR3 covers 14 residues. With 3 bases clipped from V and 7 bases from J, the junction kept 3 bases outside the gene matches. CDR3 DNA sequence: TGTGCCAGCAGTTTGGCTAGCGGGAGTAATGAGCAGTTCTTC. This codes for CASSLASGSNEQFF.

The CDR3 is CASSLGLAGGENEQFF. DNA for the CDR3: TGTGCCAGCAGCCTGGGACTAGCGGGAGGGGAGAATGAGCAGTTCTTC. The chain recombines TRBV11-3 with TRBJ2-1; 16 nucleotides match TRBD2. Germline values: CDR1 SGHNT, CDR2 YENEEA. V was clipped by 5 bases and J by 7 bases; unmatched bases: 5. There are 16 residues in the CDR3.